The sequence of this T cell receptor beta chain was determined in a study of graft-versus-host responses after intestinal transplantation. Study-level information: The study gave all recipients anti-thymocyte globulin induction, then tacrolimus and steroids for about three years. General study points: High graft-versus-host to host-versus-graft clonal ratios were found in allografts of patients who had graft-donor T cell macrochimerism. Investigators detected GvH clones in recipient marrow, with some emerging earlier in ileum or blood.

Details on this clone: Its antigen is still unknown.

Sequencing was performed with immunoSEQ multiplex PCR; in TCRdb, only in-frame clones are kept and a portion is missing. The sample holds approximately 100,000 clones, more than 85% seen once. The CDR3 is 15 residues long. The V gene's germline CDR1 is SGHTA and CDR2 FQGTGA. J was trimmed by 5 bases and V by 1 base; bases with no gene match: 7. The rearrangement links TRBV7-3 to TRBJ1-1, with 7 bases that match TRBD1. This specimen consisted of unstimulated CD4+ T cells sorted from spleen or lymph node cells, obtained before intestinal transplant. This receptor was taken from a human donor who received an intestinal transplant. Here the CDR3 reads CASSLRGRGITEAFF. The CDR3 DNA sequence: TGTGCCAGCAGCTTAAGGGGCAGGGGGATTACTGAAGCTTTCTTT.